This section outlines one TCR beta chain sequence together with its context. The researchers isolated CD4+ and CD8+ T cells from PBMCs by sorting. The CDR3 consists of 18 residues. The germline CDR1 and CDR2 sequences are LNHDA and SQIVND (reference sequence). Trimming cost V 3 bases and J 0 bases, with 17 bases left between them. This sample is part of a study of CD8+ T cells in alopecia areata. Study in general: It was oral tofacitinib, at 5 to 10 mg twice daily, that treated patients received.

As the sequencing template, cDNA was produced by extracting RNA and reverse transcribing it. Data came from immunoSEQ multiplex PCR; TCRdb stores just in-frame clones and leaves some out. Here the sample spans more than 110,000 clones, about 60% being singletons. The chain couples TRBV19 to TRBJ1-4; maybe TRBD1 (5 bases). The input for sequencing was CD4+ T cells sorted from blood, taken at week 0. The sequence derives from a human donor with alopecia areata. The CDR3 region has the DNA TGTGCCAGTAGTATTTCGAGACAGCGGTTCTCAACTAATGAAAAACTGTTTTTT. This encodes CASSISRQRFSTNEKLFF.